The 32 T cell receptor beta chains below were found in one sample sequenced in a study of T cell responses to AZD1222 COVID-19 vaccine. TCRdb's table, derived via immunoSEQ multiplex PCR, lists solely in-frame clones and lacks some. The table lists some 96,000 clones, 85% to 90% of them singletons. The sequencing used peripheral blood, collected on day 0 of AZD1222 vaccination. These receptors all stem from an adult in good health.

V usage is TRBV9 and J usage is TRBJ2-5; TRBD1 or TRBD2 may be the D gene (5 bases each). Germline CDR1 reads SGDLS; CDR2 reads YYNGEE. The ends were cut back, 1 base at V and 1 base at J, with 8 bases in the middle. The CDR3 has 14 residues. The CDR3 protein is CASSVSGAQETQYF. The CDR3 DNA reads TGTGCCAGCAGCGTATCCGGGGCCCAAGAGACCCAGTACTTC.

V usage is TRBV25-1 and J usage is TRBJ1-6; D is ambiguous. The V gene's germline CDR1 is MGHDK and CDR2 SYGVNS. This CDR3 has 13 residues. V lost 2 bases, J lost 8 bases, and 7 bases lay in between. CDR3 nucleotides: TGTGCCAGCAGTGAAGTTGGGGATTCACCCCTCCACTTT. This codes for CASSEVGDSPLHF.

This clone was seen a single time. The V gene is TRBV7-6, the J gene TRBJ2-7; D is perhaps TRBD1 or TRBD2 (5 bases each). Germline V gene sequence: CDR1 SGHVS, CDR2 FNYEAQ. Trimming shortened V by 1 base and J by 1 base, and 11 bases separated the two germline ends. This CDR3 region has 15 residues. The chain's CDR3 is CASSLDEGSSYEQYF. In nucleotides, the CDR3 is TGTGCCAGCAGCTTAGATGAGGGGTCGTCCTACGAGCAGTACTTC.

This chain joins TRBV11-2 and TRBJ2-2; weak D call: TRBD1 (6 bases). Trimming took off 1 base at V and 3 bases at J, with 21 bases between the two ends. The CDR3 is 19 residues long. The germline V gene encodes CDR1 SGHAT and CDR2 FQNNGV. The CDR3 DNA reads TGTGCCAGCAGCTTAGGTCGGGGATCGGCCGAGGGGGACACCGGGGAGCTGTTTTTT. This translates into CASSLGRGSAEGDTGELFF. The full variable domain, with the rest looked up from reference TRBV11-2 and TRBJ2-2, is EAGVAQSPRYKIIEKRQSVAFWCNPISGHATLYWYQQILGQGPKLLIQFQNNGVVDDSQLPKDRFSAERLKGVDSTLKIQPAKLEDSAVYLCASSLGRGSAEGDTGELFFGEGSRLTVL.

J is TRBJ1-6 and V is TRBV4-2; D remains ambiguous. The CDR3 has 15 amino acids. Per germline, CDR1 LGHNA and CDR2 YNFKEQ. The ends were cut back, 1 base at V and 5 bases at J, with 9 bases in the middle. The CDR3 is CASSQVTWNNSPLHF. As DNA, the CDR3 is TGTGCCAGCAGCCAAGTGACATGGAATAATTCACCCCTCCACTTT.

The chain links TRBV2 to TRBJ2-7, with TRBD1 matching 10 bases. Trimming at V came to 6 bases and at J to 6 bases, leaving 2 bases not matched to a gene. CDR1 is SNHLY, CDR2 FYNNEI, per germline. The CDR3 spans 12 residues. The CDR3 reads CASRRTGGEQYF. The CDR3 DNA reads TGTGCCAGCAGGCGGACAGGGGGCGAGCAGTACTTC.

CDR3 sequence reads: CASSYIVGTGTDTQYF. CDR3 DNA sequence: TGTGCCAGCAGTTACATTGTCGGGACGGGCACAGATACGCAGTATTTT. The gene calls are TRBV6-6 and TRBJ2-3; tentatively, D is TRBD1 or TRBD2 (5 bases each). V was trimmed by 2 bases and J by 1 base, leaving 13 bases between them. This CDR3 comprises 16 residues. Germline CDR1 reads MNHNY; CDR2 reads SVGAGI (reference sequence).

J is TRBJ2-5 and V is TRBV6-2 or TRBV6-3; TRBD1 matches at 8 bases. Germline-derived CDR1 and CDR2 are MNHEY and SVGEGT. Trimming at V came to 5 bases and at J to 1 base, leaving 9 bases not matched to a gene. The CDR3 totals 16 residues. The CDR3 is CASSQDWTGPQETQYF. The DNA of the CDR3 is TGTGCCAGCAGTCAAGACTGGACAGGGCCCCAAGAGACCCAGTACTTC.

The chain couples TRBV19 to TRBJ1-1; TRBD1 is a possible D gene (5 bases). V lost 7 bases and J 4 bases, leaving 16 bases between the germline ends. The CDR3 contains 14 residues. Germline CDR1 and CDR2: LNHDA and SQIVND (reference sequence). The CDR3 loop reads CASKRQGVRTEAFF. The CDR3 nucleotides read TGTGCCAGTAAGAGGCAGGGAGTCCGCACTGAAGCTTTCTTT. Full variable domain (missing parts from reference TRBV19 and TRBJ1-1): DGGITQSPKYLFRKEGQNVTLSCEQNLNHDAMYWYRQDPGQGLRLIYYSQIVNDFQKGDIAEGYSVSREKKESFPLTVTSAQKNPTAFYLCASKRQGVRTEAFFGQGTRLTVV.

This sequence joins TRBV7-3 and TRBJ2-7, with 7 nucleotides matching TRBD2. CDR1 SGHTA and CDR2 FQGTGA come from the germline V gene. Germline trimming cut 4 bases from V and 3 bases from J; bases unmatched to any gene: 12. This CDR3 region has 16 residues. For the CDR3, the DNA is TGTGCCAGCAGCTCACGACTAGCCGGAAGGTTCTACGAGCAGTACTTC. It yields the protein CASSSRLAGRFYEQYF.

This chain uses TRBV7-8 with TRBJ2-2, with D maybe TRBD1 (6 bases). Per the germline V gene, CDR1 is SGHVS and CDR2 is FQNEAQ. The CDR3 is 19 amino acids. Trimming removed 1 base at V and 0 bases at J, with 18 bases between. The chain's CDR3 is CASSLVLWDTIANTGELFF. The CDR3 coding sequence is TGTGCCAGCAGCTTAGTACTATGGGACACCATTGCGAACACCGGGGAGCTGTTTTTT.

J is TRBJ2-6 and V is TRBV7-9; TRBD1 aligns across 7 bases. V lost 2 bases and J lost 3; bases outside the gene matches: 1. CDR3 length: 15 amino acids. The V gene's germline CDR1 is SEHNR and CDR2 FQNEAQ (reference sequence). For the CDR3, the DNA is TGTGCCAGCAGCTTAACAGGGGTTGGGGCCAACGTCCTGACTTTC. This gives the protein CASSLTGVGANVLTF. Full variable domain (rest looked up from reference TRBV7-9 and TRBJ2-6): DTGVSQNPRHKITKRGQNVTFRCDPISEHNRLYWYRQTLGQGPEFLTYFQNEAQLEKSRLLSDRFSAERPKGSFSTLEIQRTEQGDSAMYLCASSLTGVGANVLTFGAGSRLTVL.

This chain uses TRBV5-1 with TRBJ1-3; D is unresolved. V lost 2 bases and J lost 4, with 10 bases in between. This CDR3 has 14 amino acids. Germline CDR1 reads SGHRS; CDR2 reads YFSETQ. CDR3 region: CASSFTAEGNTIYF. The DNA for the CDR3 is TGCGCCAGCAGCTTTACGGCCGAGGGAAACACCATATATTTT. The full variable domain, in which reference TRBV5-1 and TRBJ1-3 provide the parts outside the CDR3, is KAGVTQTPRYLIKTRGQQVTLSCSPISGHRSVSWYQQTPGQGLQFLFEYFSETQRNKGNFPGRFSGRQFSNSRSEMNVSTLELGDSALYLCASSFTAEGNTIYFGEGSWLTVV.

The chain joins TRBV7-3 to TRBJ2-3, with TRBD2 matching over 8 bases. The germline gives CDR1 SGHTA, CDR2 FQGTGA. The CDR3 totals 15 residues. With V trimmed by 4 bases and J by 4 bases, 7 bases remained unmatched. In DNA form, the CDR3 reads TGTGCCAGCAGCTCCCAAGCGGGAGCATCAGATACGCAGTATTTT. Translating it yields CASSSQAGASDTQYF.

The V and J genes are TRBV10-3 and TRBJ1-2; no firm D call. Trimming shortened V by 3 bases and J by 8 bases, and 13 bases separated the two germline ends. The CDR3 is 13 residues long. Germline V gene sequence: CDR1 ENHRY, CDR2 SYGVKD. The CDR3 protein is CAISDPQRLGYTF. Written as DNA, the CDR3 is TGTGCCATCAGTGACCCCCAAAGGTTGGGCTACACCTTC.

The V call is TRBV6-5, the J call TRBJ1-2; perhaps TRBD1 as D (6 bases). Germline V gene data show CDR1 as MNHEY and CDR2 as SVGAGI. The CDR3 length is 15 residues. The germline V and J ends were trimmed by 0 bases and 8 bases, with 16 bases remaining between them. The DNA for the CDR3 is TGTGCCAGCAGTTACTCGAACAGGGCAGCAGGCGGCTACACCTTC. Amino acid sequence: CASSYSNRAAGGYTF.

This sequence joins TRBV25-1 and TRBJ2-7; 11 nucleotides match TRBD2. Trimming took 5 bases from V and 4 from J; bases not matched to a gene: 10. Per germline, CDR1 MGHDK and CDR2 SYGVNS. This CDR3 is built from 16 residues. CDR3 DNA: TGTGCCAGCAGTATACTAAGCGGACTAGCGGGTTACGAGCAGTACTTC. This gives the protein CASSILSGLAGYEQYF.

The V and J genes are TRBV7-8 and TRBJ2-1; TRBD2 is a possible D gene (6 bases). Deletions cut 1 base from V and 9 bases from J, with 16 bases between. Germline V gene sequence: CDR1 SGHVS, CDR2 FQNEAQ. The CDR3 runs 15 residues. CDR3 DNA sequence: TGTGCCAGCAGCTTAGGCGGGATCAGGCAGGGTGAGCAGTTCTTC. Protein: CASSLGGIRQGEQFF.

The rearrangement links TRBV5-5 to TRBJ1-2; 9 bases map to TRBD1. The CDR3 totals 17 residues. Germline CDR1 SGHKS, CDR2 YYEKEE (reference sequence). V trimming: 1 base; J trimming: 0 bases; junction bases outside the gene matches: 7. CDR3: CASSLNTGGVSNYGYTF. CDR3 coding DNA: TGTGCCAGCAGCTTGAATACAGGGGGCGTCTCTAACTATGGCTACACCTTC.

The CDR3 DNA reads TGTGCCAGCAGCCAAGCATGGGACAGACCCAAAAACATTCAGTACTTC. Its translation is CASSQAWDRPKNIQYF. The J gene is TRBJ2-4, the V gene TRBV3-1 (or the pseudogene TRBV3-2), with 7 bases fitting TRBD1. Trimming removed 1 base from V and 2 bases from J; junction bases left unmatched: 5. The CDR3 loop spans 16 amino acids. The germline V gene has CDR1 LGHDT and CDR2 YNNKEL (reference sequence).

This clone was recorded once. CDR3 region: CASSLGIAQETQYF. The CDR3 nucleotides read TGTGCCAGCAGCTTAGGGATAGCCCAAGAGACCCAGTACTTC. The chain links TRBV11-1 to TRBJ2-5; no definite D call. Trimming removed 1 base at V and 1 base at J, with 7 bases between. CDR1 is SGHAT and CDR2 is FQDESV in the germline V gene (reference sequence). There are 14 residues in the CDR3. The full variable domain, its missing parts supplied by reference TRBV11-1 and TRBJ2-5, is EAEVAQSPRYKITEKSQAVAFWCDPISGHATLYWYRQILGQGPELLVQFQDESVVDDSQLPKDRFSAERLKGVDSTLKIQPAELGDSAMYLCASSLGIAQETQYFGPGTRLLVL.

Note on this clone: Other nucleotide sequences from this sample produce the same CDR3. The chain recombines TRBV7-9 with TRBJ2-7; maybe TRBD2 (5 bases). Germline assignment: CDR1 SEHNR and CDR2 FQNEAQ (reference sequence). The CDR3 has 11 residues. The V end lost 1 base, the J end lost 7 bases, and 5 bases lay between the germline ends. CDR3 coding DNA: TGTGCCAGCAGCTTAGGGAGGGAGCAGTACTTC. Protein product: CASSLGREQYF.

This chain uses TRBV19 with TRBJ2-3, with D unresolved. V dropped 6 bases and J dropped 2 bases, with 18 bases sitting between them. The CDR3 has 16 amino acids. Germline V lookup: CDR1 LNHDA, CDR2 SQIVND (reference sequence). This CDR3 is CASSLRSLGYTDTQYF. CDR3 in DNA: TGTGCCAGTAGCTTGAGGAGTCTAGGTTACACAGATACGCAGTATTTT.

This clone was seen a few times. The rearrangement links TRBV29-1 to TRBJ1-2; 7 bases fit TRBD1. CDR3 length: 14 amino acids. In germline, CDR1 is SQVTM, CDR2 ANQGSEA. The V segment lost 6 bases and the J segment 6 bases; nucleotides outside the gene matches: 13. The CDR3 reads CSVAKGADSNGYTF. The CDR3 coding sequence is TGCAGCGTCGCCAAGGGGGCGGACTCGAATGGCTACACCTTC.

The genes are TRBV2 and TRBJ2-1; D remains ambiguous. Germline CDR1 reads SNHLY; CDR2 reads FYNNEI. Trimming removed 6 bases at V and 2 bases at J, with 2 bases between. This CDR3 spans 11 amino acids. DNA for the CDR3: TGTGCCAGCAGCGCCTACAATGAGCAGTTCTTC. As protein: CASSAYNEQFF.

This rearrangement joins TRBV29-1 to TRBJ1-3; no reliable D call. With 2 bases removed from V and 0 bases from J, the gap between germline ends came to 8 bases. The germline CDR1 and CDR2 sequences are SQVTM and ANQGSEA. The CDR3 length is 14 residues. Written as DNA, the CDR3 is TGCAGCGTTGAACTAGCTAACTCTGGAAACACCATATATTTT. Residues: CSVELANSGNTIYF.

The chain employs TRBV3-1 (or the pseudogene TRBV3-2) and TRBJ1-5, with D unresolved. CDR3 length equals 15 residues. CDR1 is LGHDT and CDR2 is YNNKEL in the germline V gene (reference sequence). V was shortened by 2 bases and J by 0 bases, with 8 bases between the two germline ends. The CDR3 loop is CASSQTQNSNQPQHF. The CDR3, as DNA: TGTGCCAGCAGCCAAACCCAGAATAGCAATCAGCCCCAGCATTTT.

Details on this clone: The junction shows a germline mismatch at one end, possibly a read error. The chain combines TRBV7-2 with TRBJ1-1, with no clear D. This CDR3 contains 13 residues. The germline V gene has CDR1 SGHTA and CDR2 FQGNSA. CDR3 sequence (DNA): TGTGCCAGCAGGTTAGTTCCGGACACTGAAGCTTTCTTT. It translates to CASRLVPDTEAFF.

CDR3 in DNA: TGTGCCAGCAGCCAAGCCGGCCGAACTGAAGCTTTCTTT. Protein: CASSQAGRTEAFF. The J gene is TRBJ1-1, the V gene TRBV3-1 (or the pseudogene TRBV3-2); D not certain. The CDR3 runs 13 residues. Between the trimmed V and J ends, which lost 1 base and 5 bases, there was a span of 8 bases. CDR1 and CDR2 from the germline V gene are LGHDT and YNNKEL (reference sequence).

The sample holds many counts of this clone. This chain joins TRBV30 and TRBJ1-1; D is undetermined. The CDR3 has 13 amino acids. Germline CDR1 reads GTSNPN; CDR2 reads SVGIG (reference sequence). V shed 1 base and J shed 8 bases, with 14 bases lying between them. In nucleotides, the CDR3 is TGTGCCTGGAGTGACAATAGGTGGGAGGAAGCTTTCTTT. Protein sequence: CAWSDNRWEEAFF.

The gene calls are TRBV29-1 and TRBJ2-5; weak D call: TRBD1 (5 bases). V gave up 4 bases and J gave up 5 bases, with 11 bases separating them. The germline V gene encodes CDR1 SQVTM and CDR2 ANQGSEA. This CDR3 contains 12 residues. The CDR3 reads CSVGQIRETQYF. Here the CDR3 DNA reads TGCAGCGTTGGACAGATCCGCGAGACCCAGTACTTC.

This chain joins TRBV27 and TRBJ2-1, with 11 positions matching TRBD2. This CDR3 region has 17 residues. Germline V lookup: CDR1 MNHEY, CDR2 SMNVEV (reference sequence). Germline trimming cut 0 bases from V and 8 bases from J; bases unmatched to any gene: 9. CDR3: CASSLSVAGGPGDEQFF. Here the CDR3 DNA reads TGTGCCAGCAGTTTATCGGTAGCGGGAGGGCCTGGGGATGAGCAGTTCTTC.